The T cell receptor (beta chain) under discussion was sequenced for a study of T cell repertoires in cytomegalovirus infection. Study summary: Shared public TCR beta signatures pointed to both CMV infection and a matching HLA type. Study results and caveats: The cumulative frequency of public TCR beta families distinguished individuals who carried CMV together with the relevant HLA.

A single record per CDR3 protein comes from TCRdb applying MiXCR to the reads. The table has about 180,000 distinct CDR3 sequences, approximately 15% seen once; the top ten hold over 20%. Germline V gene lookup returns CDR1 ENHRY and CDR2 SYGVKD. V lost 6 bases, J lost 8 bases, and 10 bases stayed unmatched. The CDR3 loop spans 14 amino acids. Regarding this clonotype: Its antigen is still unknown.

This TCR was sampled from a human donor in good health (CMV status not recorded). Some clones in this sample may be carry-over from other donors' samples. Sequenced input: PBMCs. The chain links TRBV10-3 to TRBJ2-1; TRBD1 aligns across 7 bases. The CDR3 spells CAIRPDRAGYEQFF. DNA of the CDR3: TGTGCCATCAGGCCCGACAGGGCGGGCTATGAGCAGTTCTTC.